This T cell receptor beta chain was observed in a study of shared T cell receptors in the human thymus. Per the germline V gene, CDR1 is SGHNT and CDR2 is YENEEA. Trimming stripped 5 bases from V and 2 bases from J, with 14 bases between. This CDR3 is built from 15 residues. Only in-frame clones appear in the TCRdb table, and some are missing; sequencing was by immunoSEQ multiplex PCR. In the table there are about 400,000 clones, approximately 95% of which are singletons. This sequence was found in a human donor. The gene calls are TRBV11-3 and TRBJ2-3; D might be TRBD2 (5 bases). The sample was thymocytes. DNA for the CDR3: TGTGCCAGCAGCCCCTCGGAGCGGCTCACAGATACGCAGTATTTT. This encodes CASSPSERLTDTQYF.